The 19 T cell receptor beta chains given below trace back to one sample, sequenced in a study of T cells in Graves' hyperthyroidism and ophthalmopathy. Regions amplified from RNA transcripts were the TCR beta CDR3 regions. A set of HTBI primers served as the primers for a first-round RT-PCR of the TCR CDR3. TCRdb passed the multiplex PCR reads through MiXCR, listing each CDR3 protein once. The sample records under 700,000 distinct CDR3 sequences, over 15% being singletons. Sequencing was done on a sample of blood. All receptors derive from a woman under 30 with Graves' hyperthyroidism.

This clonotype came up many times. The CDR3 sequence: CSAEWIAGAYEQYF. CDR3 sequence (DNA): TGCAGTGCTGAATGGATAGCGGGAGCCTACGAGCAGTACTTC. V is TRBV20-1 and J is TRBJ2-7; 9 bases are a match to TRBD2. In germline, CDR1 is DFQATT, CDR2 SNEGSKA (reference sequence). CDR3 length: 14 residues. V was pared by 5 bases and J by 2 bases, with 7 bases of the junction left unmatched.

This clonotype occurred a few times. CDR3 sequence reads: CASSFFGPQETQYF. For the CDR3, the DNA is TGTGCCAGCAGCTTTTTCGGACCTCAAGAGACCCAGTACTTC. The chain links TRBV7-2 to TRBJ2-5, with D unclear. This CDR3 is 14 amino acids long. The germline V gene has CDR1 SGHTA and CDR2 FQGNSA. Trimming cost V 3 bases and J 2 bases, with 10 bases left between them.

The chain recombines TRBV12-3 or TRBV12-4 with TRBJ1-5; 7 nucleotides align to TRBD1. CDR3 length equals 14 residues. Trimming cost V 6 bases and J 5 bases; bases outside gene matches: 7. In nucleotides, the CDR3 is TGTGCCAGCAGGGCCCAGGGGGAGGATCAGCCCCAGCATTTT. This sequence encodes CASRAQGEDQPQHF.

The V and J genes are TRBV30 and TRBJ1-2; D may be TRBD1 (6 bases). The CDR3 runs to 14 residues. CDR1 GTSNPN and CDR2 SVGIG come from the germline V gene (reference sequence). V shed 1 base and J shed 4 bases, with 13 bases lying between them. CDR3 loop: CAWSARQDLYGYTF. CDR3 nucleotides: TGTGCCTGGAGTGCACGACAGGATCTCTATGGCTACACCTTC.

This clonotype was counted many times. The CDR3 DNA reads as TGTGCCAGCAGTTTTGGTAGCGGGGTCTCCTACGAGCAGTACTTC. Translating gives CASSFGSGVSYEQYF. The chain uses TRBV12-3 or TRBV12-4 and TRBJ2-7; 8 bases match TRBD2. The CDR3 is 15 residues long. The junction had 4 bases not matched to a gene; V was cut back by 3 bases and J by 0 bases.

This clonotype was counted many times. V usage is TRBV20-1 and J usage is TRBJ1-4, with D possibly matching TRBD1 (5 bases). The CDR3 extends over 15 amino acids. With 5 bases removed from V and 4 bases from J, the gap between germline ends came to 17 bases. Germline V gene lookup returns CDR1 DFQATT and CDR2 SNEGSKA (reference sequence). This chain's CDR3 is CSAVTKMGLNEKLFF. CDR3 in DNA: TGCAGTGCTGTGACAAAAATGGGGCTTAATGAAAAACTGTTTTTT.

This clonotype was counted many times. The chain is built from TRBV6-1 and TRBJ1-2; D is undetermined. The CDR3 has 15 residues. V lost 0 bases, J lost 4 bases, and 12 bases lay in between. Germline CDR1 is MNHNS and CDR2 is SASEGT. The CDR3 region has the DNA TGTGCCAGCAGTGAAGCGGCGGCCAGTAGCTATGGCTACACCTTC. Translating gives CASSEAAASSYGYTF.

The chain is built from TRBV9 and TRBJ2-7, with 9 bases fitting TRBD2. This CDR3 comprises 14 residues. With 3 bases clipped from V and 6 bases from J, the junction kept 7 bases outside the gene matches. CDR1 is SGDLS, CDR2 YYNGEE, per germline. DNA for the CDR3: TGTGCCAGCAGCGCGGCGGGGGGGCTTGGCGAGCAGTACTTC. It specifies CASSAAGGLGEQYF.

The V call is TRBV10-3, the J call TRBJ1-3; D is undetermined. Germline V gives CDR1 ENHRY, CDR2 SYGVKD. This CDR3 spans 13 amino acids. The V end lost 7 bases, the J end lost 0 bases, and 7 bases lay between the germline ends. The CDR3 DNA follows: TGTGCCATCACCCCACGCTCTGGAAACACCATATATTTT. The encoded protein is CAITPRSGNTIYF.

The chain links TRBV19 to TRBJ2-7, with TRBD1 matching over 8 bases. J was trimmed by 2 bases and V by 5 bases; bases with no gene match: 5. There are 14 residues in the CDR3. CDR1 and CDR2 (germline): LNHDA, SQIVND (reference sequence). The CDR3 here is CASSGGTGPYEQYF. CDR3 DNA sequence: TGTGCCAGTAGTGGAGGGACAGGTCCCTACGAGCAGTACTTC.

This clonotype was recorded at least ten times. This chain connects TRBV28 to TRBJ1-1; D not certain. CDR3 length: 14 amino acids. V shed 5 bases and J shed 0 bases, with 10 bases lying between them. CDR1 is MDHEN and CDR2 is SYDVKM in the germline V gene. CDR3 in DNA: TGTGCCAGCAGTCCTCGCCAAATGAACACTGAAGCTTTCTTT. It codes for CASSPRQMNTEAFF.

With respect to this clonotype: A much larger clonotype is one base distant, so this may be a read error. The CDR3 region has the DNA TGCGCCAGCAGCCCCGTAGCGGGAGCGGACAATGAGCAGTCCTTC. Its protein is CASSPVAGADNEQSF. The V call is TRBV5-1, the J call TRBJ2-1; 9 nucleotides match TRBD2. Germline assignment: CDR1 SGHRS and CDR2 YFSETQ. This CDR3 has 15 residues. Full variable domain (rest looked up from reference TRBV5-1 and TRBJ2-1): KAGVTQTPRYLIKTRGQQVTLSCSPISGHRSVSWYQQTPGQGLQFLFEYFSETQRNKGNFPGRFSGRQFSNSRSEMNVSTLELGDSALYLCASSPVAGADNEQSFGPGTRLTVL.

The J gene is TRBJ1-5, the V gene TRBV20-1; D unclear. The CDR3 runs 15 residues. V was clipped by 0 bases and J by 0 bases, with 9 bases between them. Germline lookup yields CDR1 DFQATT and CDR2 SNEGSKA (reference sequence). The CDR3, as DNA: TGCAGTGCTAGAGAGGCGGGATCTAGCAATCAGCCCCAGCATTTT. Its translation: CSAREAGSSNQPQHF.

This clonotype was found a few times. The V gene is TRBV6-1, the J gene TRBJ2-1; 14 positions match TRBD2. Germline V gives CDR1 MNHNS, CDR2 SASEGT. The CDR3 has 18 residues. J gave up 1 base and V 4 bases, and 6 bases lay outside the gene matches. Here the CDR3 reads CASSARGLAGVSYNEQFF. The CDR3 DNA follows: TGTGCCAGCAGTGCACGGGGACTAGCGGGAGTATCCTACAATGAGCAGTTCTTC.

This clonotype was observed a few times. The V gene is TRBV20-1, the J gene TRBJ1-6; no definite D call. V was clipped by 0 bases and J by 7 bases, with 10 bases between them. Germline values: CDR1 DFQATT, CDR2 SNEGSKA (reference sequence). The CDR3 loop spans 14 amino acids. CDR3 in amino acids: CSAREKGFNSPLHF. CDR3 bases: TGCAGTGCTAGAGAGAAGGGCTTCAATTCACCCCTCCACTTT.

The chain has TRBV27 and TRBJ1-1; D not resolved. Trimming took off 3 bases at V and 6 bases at J, with 14 bases between the two ends. Germline CDR1 is MNHEY and CDR2 is SMNVEV (reference sequence). The CDR3 extends over 14 amino acids. CDR3 nucleotide sequence: TGTGCCAGCAGTTTCCGGAGAACCGCTCCTGAAGCTTTCTTT. Its translation: CASSFRRTAPEAFF.

V and J are TRBV20-1 and TRBJ1-3; 7 bases fit TRBD1. CDR3 length: 15 residues. With V trimmed by 0 bases and J by 4 bases, 6 bases remained unmatched. CDR1 DFQATT and CDR2 SNEGSKA come from the germline V gene (reference sequence). The CDR3 sequence: CSARDAGGSGNTIYF. In DNA form, the CDR3 reads TGCAGTGCTAGAGATGCAGGGGGTTCGGGAAACACCATATATTTT.

This clonotype appeared a few times. The rearrangement uses TRBV11-3 and TRBJ1-2; 7 positions agree with TRBD1. CDR1 and CDR2 from the germline V gene are SGHNT and YENEEA. The CDR3 loop spans 12 amino acids. Trimming removed 5 bases from V and 7 bases from J; junction bases left unmatched: 4. The CDR3 loop reads CASSNQGGGYTF. CDR3 coding DNA: TGTGCCAGCAGCAACCAGGGGGGTGGCTACACCTTC.

This clonotype showed up many times. This chain links TRBV11-3 with TRBJ1-3; D is uncertain. The ends were cut back, 3 bases at V and 0 bases at J, with 9 bases in the middle. The CDR3 spans 15 residues. CDR1 SGHNT and CDR2 YENEEA come from the germline V gene. The CDR3 sequence: CASSFDPDSGNTIYF. CDR3 nucleotides: TGTGCCAGCAGCTTCGACCCGGACTCTGGAAACACCATATATTTT.